The text below deals with one T cell receptor beta chain. V lost 3 bases to trimming and J lost 3 bases; unmatched junction nucleotides: 6. The germline V gene has CDR1 SGHRS and CDR2 YFSETQ. This CDR3 contains 14 residues. The second PCR ran about 6 to 12 cycles with a sample-barcoded 5' primer and J-beta primers. Researchers report that each sample yielded at least 2.5 million CDR3-containing paired-end reads. MiXCR was run by TCRdb on the 5' RACE reads, yielding one entry per CDR3 protein. The sample records about a million distinct CDR3 sequences, about two fifths being singletons. The sample is drawn from a study of blood T cells in healthy people across ages.

Sequenced input: blood. The chain recombines TRBV5-1 with TRBJ2-7; 7 bases are a match to TRBD2. This TCR was recovered from a man between 18 and 35 years old in good health. The CDR3 bases are TGCGCCAGCAGCTCCGCGGGAGAGAGCTACGAGCAGTACTTC. Protein: CASSSAGESYEQYF.